The next 17 T cell receptor beta chains were all read from a single sample in a study of blood T cell repertoires in COVID-19. Using immunoSEQ multiplex PCR, the repertoire was profiled, and TCRdb retains in-frame clones only, with some absent. This sample has some 350,000 clones, with around nine tenths found just once. The sample comprised PBMCs or T cells enriched from blood (not recorded which). The source is a young man who had recovered from COVID-19.

The rearrangement uses TRBV5-1 and TRBJ2-6; no clear D. Germline V gives CDR1 SGHRS, CDR2 YFSETQ. V was pared by 5 bases and J by 1 base, with 4 bases between. CDR3 length equals 13 residues. The CDR3 is CASSRSGANVLTF. In DNA form, the CDR3 reads TGCGCCAGCAGTCGGTCTGGGGCCAACGTCCTGACTTTC.

The chain is built from TRBV11-3 and TRBJ2-7; 10 bases align to TRBD1. V shed 5 bases and J 3 bases; nucleotides not matched to a gene: 7. The CDR3 extends over 15 amino acids. In germline, CDR1 is SGHNT, CDR2 YENEEA. The CDR3 bases are TGTGCCAGCAGCCCCGGACAGGGGGACGGCTACGAGCAGTACTTC. This codes for CASSPGQGDGYEQYF.

The rearrangement uses TRBV3-1 (or the pseudogene TRBV3-2) and TRBJ1-6; D gene uncertain. The CDR3 totals 14 residues. Trimming cost V 0 bases and J 10 bases, with 10 bases left between them. The germline V gene has CDR1 LGHDT and CDR2 YNNKEL (reference sequence). The CDR3 here is CASSQEGVRSPLHF. In DNA, the CDR3 is TGTGCCAGCAGCCAAGAGGGAGTCAGGTCACCCCTCCACTTT.

This clone was detected once. This chain joins TRBV2 and TRBJ1-1, with a possible D match to TRBD1 (5 bases). Per germline, CDR1 SNHLY and CDR2 FYNNEI. This CDR3 spans 16 amino acids. V gave up 5 bases and J gave up 0 bases, with 16 bases separating them. This chain's CDR3 is CASSRGVGLLNTEAFF. The CDR3 DNA reads TGTGCCAGCAGTCGGGGGGTGGGTTTACTGAACACTGAAGCTTTCTTT.

This chain connects TRBV5-1 to TRBJ2-7; a weak D match, TRBD1 (7 bases). The germline CDR1 and CDR2 sequences are SGHRS and YFSETQ. The CDR3 consists of 13 residues. Trimming shortened V by 1 base and J by 6 bases, and 11 bases separated the two germline ends. The CDR3 DNA reads as TGCGCCAGCAGCTTGCTCCAGGGGGGCGAGCAGTACTTC. Amino acids: CASSLLQGGEQYF.

The chain is built from TRBV12-3 or TRBV12-4 and TRBJ2-7; 7 bases map to TRBD1. The CDR3 consists of 13 residues. With 3 bases clipped from V and 3 bases from J, the junction kept 2 bases outside the gene matches. CDR3 protein: CASSLTGYYEQYF. CDR3 coding DNA: TGTGCCAGCAGTTTGACAGGGTACTACGAGCAGTACTTC.

The rearrangement uses TRBV19 and TRBJ1-1; a possible D gene is TRBD1 (5 bases). The length of the CDR3 is 15 residues. Deletions cut 6 bases from V and 0 bases from J, with 14 bases between. CDR1 and CDR2 (germline): LNHDA, SQIVND (reference sequence). CDR3 nucleotide sequence: TGTGCCAGTAGGGCCCAGCAACAGGTGAACACTGAAGCTTTCTTT. As protein: CASRAQQQVNTEAFF.

This clone was found a few times. V gene TRBV19 combines with J gene TRBJ1-6; the match to TRBD1 covers 7 bases. The CDR3 spans 13 residues. Germline values: CDR1 LNHDA, CDR2 SQIVND (reference sequence). With V trimmed by 5 bases and J by 10 bases, 5 bases remained unmatched. The CDR3 loop is CASSVTGHSPLHF. Written as DNA, the CDR3 is TGTGCCAGTAGTGTGACAGGGCACTCACCCCTCCACTTT.

This clone was seen only once. The chain joins TRBV4-2 to TRBJ2-3; D is possibly TRBD1 (5 bases). Germline CDR1 and CDR2: LGHNA and YNFKEQ. Trimming shortened V by 2 bases and J by 6 bases, and 9 bases separated the two germline ends. This CDR3 is built from 13 residues. CDR3 protein: CASSQQQVDTQYF. The CDR3 DNA sequence: TGTGCCAGCAGCCAACAACAGGTTGATACGCAGTATTTT.

The CDR3 coding sequence is TGCGCCAGCAGCTGGGGGACTAGCGATTTCTCCTACAATGAGCAGTTCTTC. Translation: CASSWGTSDFSYNEQFF. The V gene is TRBV5-1, the J gene TRBJ2-1; 10 positions agree with TRBD2. Trimming took 3 bases from V and 0 from J; bases not matched to a gene: 6. Germline values: CDR1 SGHRS, CDR2 YFSETQ. The CDR3 contains 17 residues.

CDR3 nucleotide sequence: TGTGCCAGCAGTGAAATCGGGACATCTTTTGGCTACACCTTC. This gives the protein CASSEIGTSFGYTF. V and J are TRBV2 and TRBJ1-2, with a possible D match to TRBD1 (6 bases). The ends were cut back, 2 bases at V and 7 bases at J, with 14 bases in the middle. Per the germline V gene, CDR1 is SNHLY and CDR2 is FYNNEI. The CDR3 is 14 residues long.

The J gene is TRBJ2-1, the V gene TRBV25-1; no reliable D call. From germline, CDR1 is MGHDK and CDR2 SYGVNS. This CDR3 comprises 13 residues. V lost 2 bases, J lost 4 bases, and 6 bases lay in between. The CDR3 nucleotides are TGTGCCAGCAGTGAAGGAGATTACAATGAGCAGTTCTTC. It encodes CASSEGDYNEQFF.

CDR3 amino acids: CASSLTGTGYEQYF. The CDR3 DNA reads TGTGCCAGCAGCTTGACGGGGACAGGCTACGAGCAGTACTTC. The chain carries TRBV5-5 and TRBJ2-7; 8 nucleotides align to TRBD1. V was pared by 1 base and J by 3 bases, with 3 bases of the junction left unmatched. From germline, CDR1 is SGHKS and CDR2 YYEKEE (reference sequence). The CDR3 is made up of 14 amino acids.

This clone was seen a few times. This chain's CDR3 is CASSRQGADGYTF. In DNA form, the CDR3 reads TGTGCCAGCTCCCGCCAGGGGGCAGATGGCTACACCTTC. The J gene is TRBJ1-2, the V gene TRBV7-3, with 8 bases lining up with TRBD1. V was clipped by 8 bases and J by 6 bases; unmatched bases: 8. This CDR3 region has 13 residues. The germline gives CDR1 SGHTA, CDR2 FQGTGA.

The chain joins TRBV9 to TRBJ2-5; 12 nucleotides line up with TRBD2. J lost 2 bases, V lost 7 bases, and 15 bases had no gene match. The CDR3 loop spans 18 amino acids. CDR1 and CDR2 (germline): SGDLS, YYNGEE. The CDR3 DNA sequence: TGTGCCAGCCGGCCGCTAGCGGGGGGGCCGGGGGGTCAAGAGACCCAGTACTTC. Its protein is CASRPLAGGPGGQETQYF.

The chain links TRBV6-1 to TRBJ1-5; D unresolved. Germline CDR1 MNHNS, CDR2 SASEGT. Trimming left V 3 bases short and J 5 bases short, with 11 bases between. This CDR3 region has 14 residues. The CDR3 bases are TGTGCCAGCAGTGAGAGTGGGCCTTATCAGCCCCAGCATTTT. Protein: CASSESGPYQPQHF.

This chain uses TRBV28 with TRBJ2-7; a weak D match, TRBD1 (6 bases). CDR3 length: 12 amino acids. V dropped 6 bases and J dropped 3 bases, with 9 bases sitting between them. Looked up from germline, CDR1 is MDHEN and CDR2 is SYDVKM. The CDR3 spells CASRRTVYEQYF. CDR3 nucleotide sequence: TGTGCCAGCAGACGGACAGTCTACGAGCAGTACTTC.